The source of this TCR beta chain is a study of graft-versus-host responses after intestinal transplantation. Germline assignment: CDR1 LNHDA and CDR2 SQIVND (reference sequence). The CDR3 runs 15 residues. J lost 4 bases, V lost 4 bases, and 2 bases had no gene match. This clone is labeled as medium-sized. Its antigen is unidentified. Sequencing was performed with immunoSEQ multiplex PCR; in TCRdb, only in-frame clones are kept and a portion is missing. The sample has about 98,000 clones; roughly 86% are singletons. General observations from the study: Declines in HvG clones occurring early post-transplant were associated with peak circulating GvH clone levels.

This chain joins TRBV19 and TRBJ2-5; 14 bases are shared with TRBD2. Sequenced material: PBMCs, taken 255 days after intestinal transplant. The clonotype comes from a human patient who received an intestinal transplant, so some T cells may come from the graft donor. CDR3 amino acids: CASSTGTSGRETQYF. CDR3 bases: TGTGCCAGTAGTACCGGGACTAGCGGGAGAGAGACCCAGTACTTC.